The 21 T cell receptor beta chains below come from one sample, sequenced in a study of control samples from healthy donors and cancer patients. The assay was immunoSEQ multiplex PCR, and TCRdb's table has in-frame clones only and misses some. The sample has tens of thousands of clones; about 95% are singletons. The specimen sequenced was blood. Source of these receptors: a woman in her 30s in good health.

The rearrangement joins TRBV5-1 to TRBJ2-1, with 10 bases lining up with TRBD2. The CDR3 has 15 amino acids. V dropped 3 bases and J dropped 9; count of bases not matched to a gene: 9. In germline, CDR1 is SGHRS, CDR2 YFSETQ. The CDR3 DNA reads as TGCGCCAGCAGCTGGGGCCAGCGGGGGGGCCTTGAGCAGTTCTTC. It codes for CASSWGQRGGLEQFF.

V is TRBV3-1 (or the pseudogene TRBV3-2) and J is TRBJ2-5; possibly TRBD2 for D (7 bases). V dropped 0 bases and J dropped 6 bases, with 17 bases sitting between them. The CDR3 is made up of 16 amino acids. The germline CDR1 and CDR2 sequences are LGHDT and YNNKEL (reference sequence). The CDR3 nucleotides read TGTGCCAGCAGCCAAGAGATTGGGAGGGGGGGGCAGACCCAGTACTTC. This translates into CASSQEIGRGGQTQYF.

The sample holds one count of this clone. This chain links TRBV18 with TRBJ1-1, with a tentative D call TRBD1 (5 bases). The V and J ends lost 9 bases and 9 bases respectively, with 14 bases between them. This CDR3 is built from 11 residues. The V gene's germline CDR1 is KGHSH and CDR2 LQKENI. The CDR3 sequence is CASGDGGKAFF. Here the CDR3 DNA reads TGTGCCAGTGGCGACGGGGGGAAAGCTTTCTTT.

The chain combines TRBV6-5 with TRBJ2-5; a possible D gene is TRBD2 (6 bases). CDR3 length equals 12 residues. Germline values: CDR1 MNHEY, CDR2 SVGAGI. The DNA of the CDR3 is TGTGTCTCCCGGGCCGGGGGACAGACCCAGTACTTC. It translates to CVSRAGGQTQYF.

The chain joins TRBV29-1 to TRBJ1-1; 7 bases agree with TRBD1. From germline, CDR1 is SQVTM and CDR2 ANQGSEA. V was clipped by 7 bases and J by 8 bases; unmatched bases: 13. The CDR3 consists of 13 residues. The CDR3 spells CSASTGQRGEAFF. The CDR3 region has the DNA TGCAGCGCCTCGACAGGGCAGCGCGGGGAAGCTTTCTTT. Drawing the rest from reference TRBV29-1 and TRBJ1-1, the complete variable domain is SAVISQKPSRDICQRGTSLTIQCQVDSQVTMMFWYRQQPGQSLTLIATANQGSEATYESGFVIDKFPISRPNLTFSTLTVSNMSPEDSSIYLCSASTGQRGEAFFGQGTRLTVV.

This chain joins TRBV4-1 and TRBJ1-1; possibly TRBD1 for D (5 bases). The CDR3 contains 15 residues. V was clipped by 4 bases and J by 5 bases, with 17 bases between them. Germline loops: CDR1 MGHRA, CDR2 YSYEKL. CDR3 protein: CASSPRWGRATEAFF. CDR3 bases: TGCGCCAGCAGCCCCCGCTGGGGCAGGGCTACTGAAGCTTTCTTT.

The genes are TRBV19 and TRBJ1-4; D call uncertain. CDR1 and CDR2 (germline): LNHDA, SQIVND (reference sequence). This CDR3 contains 14 residues. V lost 5 bases, J lost 0 bases, and 7 bases lay in between. As DNA, the CDR3 is TGTGCCAGTAGTGGCGAGGCAACTAATGAAAAACTGTTTTTT. Protein sequence: CASSGEATNEKLFF.

The rearrangement joins TRBV7-9 to TRBJ2-2; no reliable D call. The CDR3 has 16 amino acids. Trimming cost V 1 base and J 4 bases, with 13 bases left between them. From germline, CDR1 is SEHNR and CDR2 FQNEAQ (reference sequence). The DNA for the CDR3 is TGTGCCAGCAGCTTAGGAAGGGAAGGACGCACCGGGGAGCTGTTTTTT. Its protein is CASSLGREGRTGELFF. Full variable domain (outside the CDR3, taken from reference TRBV7-9 and TRBJ2-2): DTGVSQNPRHKITKRGQNVTFRCDPISEHNRLYWYRQTLGQGPEFLTYFQNEAQLEKSRLLSDRFSAERPKGSFSTLEIQRTEQGDSAMYLCASSLGREGRTGELFFGEGSRLTVL.

The chain employs TRBV15 and TRBJ1-2; D remains unclear. V was shortened by 0 bases and J by 8 bases, with 19 bases between the two germline ends. Per the germline V gene, CDR1 is LNHNV and CDR2 is YYDKDF (reference sequence). This CDR3 region has 16 residues. This CDR3 is CATSRDIAGRLGGYTF. The CDR3 coding sequence is TGTGCCACCAGCAGAGACATTGCGGGTCGATTGGGAGGCTACACCTTC.

This chain connects TRBV10-3 to TRBJ2-3; 10 nucleotides align to TRBD1. Trimming cost V 10 bases and J 4 bases; bases outside gene matches: 5. This CDR3 comprises 13 residues. Per the germline V gene, CDR1 is ENHRY and CDR2 is SYGVKD. Here the CDR3 reads CATDRGQPDTQYF. DNA of the CDR3: TGTGCCACCGACAGGGGGCAGCCAGATACGCAGTATTTT.

The chain is built from TRBV12-3 or TRBV12-4 and TRBJ1-5, with D hard to call. V was pared by 3 bases and J by 5 bases, with 5 bases between. This CDR3 is built from 12 residues. CDR3 coding DNA: TGTGCCAGCAGTTTCTGGGATCAGCCCCAGCATTTT. Protein sequence: CASSFWDQPQHF.

The rearrangement links TRBV28 to TRBJ1-2; D is uncertain. CDR3 length equals 17 residues. Germline V gene sequence: CDR1 MDHEN, CDR2 SYDVKM. V was shortened by 2 bases and J by 6 bases, with 22 bases between the two germline ends. CDR3 coding DNA: TGTGCCAGCAGTTTACGGGTCCTCCGCCCATTTAGCGATGGCTACACCTTC. Its protein product is CASSLRVLRPFSDGYTF.

V gene TRBV7-9 combines with J gene TRBJ1-1; D gene uncertain. Germline values: CDR1 SEHNR, CDR2 FQNEAQ (reference sequence). V dropped 5 bases and J dropped 0 bases, with 4 bases sitting between them. This CDR3 spans 12 amino acids. This chain's CDR3 is CASSQLNTEAFF. In DNA, the CDR3 is TGTGCCAGCAGCCAGTTGAACACTGAAGCTTTCTTT.

V usage is TRBV2 and J usage is TRBJ1-2; TRBD1 agrees at 7 bases. Looked up from germline, CDR1 is SNHLY and CDR2 is FYNNEI. The CDR3 covers 14 residues. V shed 7 bases and J 2 bases; nucleotides not matched to a gene: 7. In DNA, the CDR3 is TGTGCCAGCAACGGGGACAGTTTGAACTATGGCTACACCTTC. Amino acids: CASNGDSLNYGYTF.

This chain connects TRBV11-2 to TRBJ2-3; D not certain. The CDR3 totals 15 residues. V was shortened by 4 bases and J by 0 bases, with 11 bases between the two germline ends. Germline V lookup: CDR1 SGHAT, CDR2 FQNNGV. CDR3 coding DNA: TGTGCCAGCAGCTCCTACAGAGCTAGCACAGATACGCAGTATTTT. The encoded protein is CASSSYRASTDTQYF.

V usage is TRBV19 and J usage is TRBJ1-5, with 10 bases that match TRBD1. CDR3 length equals 16 residues. V lost 8 bases, J lost 3 bases, and 10 bases stayed unmatched. Per the germline V gene, CDR1 is LNHDA and CDR2 is SQIVND (reference sequence). The CDR3 spells CASSASGTGDNQPQHF. CDR3 bases: TGTGCCAGTTCGGCATCCGGGACAGGGGACAATCAGCCCCAGCATTTT.

The chain joins TRBV4-1 to TRBJ2-7; 12 bases align to TRBD2. This CDR3 region has 16 residues. The J segment lost 2 bases and the V segment lost 1 base, leaving 3 bases of the junction unmatched. Germline assignment: CDR1 MGHRA and CDR2 YSYEKL. CDR3 coding DNA: TGCGCCAGCAGCCAAGTAACTAGCGGGGGGACCTACGAGCAGTACTTC. It encodes CASSQVTSGGTYEQYF.

This chain connects TRBV18 to TRBJ2-7; 7 nucleotides align to TRBD1. Trimming took 2 bases from V and 4 from J; bases not matched to a gene: 5. Germline V gives CDR1 KGHSH, CDR2 LQKENI. The CDR3 loop spans 14 amino acids. The DNA for the CDR3 is TGTGCCAGCTCACCAGGGCCAGGGGGATACGAGCAGTACTTC. This gives the protein CASSPGPGGYEQYF.

The chain uses TRBV20-1 and TRBJ1-2; 10 bases agree with TRBD1. The CDR3 loop spans 11 amino acids. J was trimmed by 8 bases and V by 6 bases; bases with no gene match: 3. The germline gives CDR1 DFQATT, CDR2 SNEGSKA (reference sequence). The CDR3 DNA follows: TGCAGTGCGGGGACAGGGGAAGGCTACACCTTC. Encoded protein: CSAGTGEGYTF.

The chain has TRBV18 and TRBJ1-2; no clear D gene. Trimming removed 2 bases from V and 4 bases from J, with 8 bases in between. Germline lookup yields CDR1 KGHSH and CDR2 LQKENI. The CDR3 has 13 amino acids. The CDR3 DNA sequence: TGTGCCAGCTCACCAGTAGGGATCTATGGCTACACCTTC. Translating it yields CASSPVGIYGYTF.

The gene calls are TRBV28 and TRBJ2-7, with D tentatively TRBD1 or TRBD2 (6 bases each). Germline loops: CDR1 MDHEN, CDR2 SYDVKM. The CDR3 is 14 residues long. With 5 bases removed from V and 4 bases from J, the gap between germline ends came to 15 bases. Here the CDR3 reads CASSQPTGRYEQYF. Written as DNA, the CDR3 is TGTGCCAGCAGTCAACCCACAGGGAGGTACGAGCAGTACTTC.